Listed here is a single T cell receptor (beta chain). The sample is drawn from a study of T cell responses to AZD1222 COVID-19 vaccine. TCRdb's table, derived via immunoSEQ multiplex PCR, lists solely in-frame clones and lacks some. The sample shows over 95,000 clones, roughly 90% of them seen only once. The CDR3 is 15 residues long. The germline CDR1 and CDR2 sequences are MDHEN and SYDVKM. Trimming stripped 4 bases from V and 2 bases from J, with 12 bases between. The chain has TRBV28 and TRBJ1-5; D is perhaps TRBD1 (6 bases). The receptor was derived from an adult who received the AZD1222 COVID-19 vaccine. This material consisted of peripheral blood, taken 28 days after the second AZD1222 dose. This chain's CDR3 is CASSSGDTRNQPQHF. CDR3 nucleotide sequence: TGTGCCAGCAGTTCAGGGGACACACGCAATCAGCCCCAGCATTTT.